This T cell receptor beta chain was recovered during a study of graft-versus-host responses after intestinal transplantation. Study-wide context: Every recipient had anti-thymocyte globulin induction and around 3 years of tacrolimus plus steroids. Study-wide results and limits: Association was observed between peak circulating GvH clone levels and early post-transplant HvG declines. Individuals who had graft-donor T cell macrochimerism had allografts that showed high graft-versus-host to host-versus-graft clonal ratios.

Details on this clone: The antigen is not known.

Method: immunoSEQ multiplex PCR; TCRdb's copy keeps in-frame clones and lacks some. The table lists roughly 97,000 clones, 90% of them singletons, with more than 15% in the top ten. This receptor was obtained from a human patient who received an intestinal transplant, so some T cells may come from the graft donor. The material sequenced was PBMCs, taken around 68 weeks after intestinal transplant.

CDR3 sequence reads: CASSRVGLWTEAFF. CDR3 sequence (DNA): TGCGCCAGCTCCCGAGTCGGTCTGTGGACTGAAGCTTTCTTT. V usage is TRBV4-1 and J usage is TRBJ1-1; D unresolved. Germline CDR1 reads MGHRA; CDR2 reads YSYEKL. V lost 8 bases, J lost 5 bases, and 18 bases lay in between. The CDR3 runs 14 residues.